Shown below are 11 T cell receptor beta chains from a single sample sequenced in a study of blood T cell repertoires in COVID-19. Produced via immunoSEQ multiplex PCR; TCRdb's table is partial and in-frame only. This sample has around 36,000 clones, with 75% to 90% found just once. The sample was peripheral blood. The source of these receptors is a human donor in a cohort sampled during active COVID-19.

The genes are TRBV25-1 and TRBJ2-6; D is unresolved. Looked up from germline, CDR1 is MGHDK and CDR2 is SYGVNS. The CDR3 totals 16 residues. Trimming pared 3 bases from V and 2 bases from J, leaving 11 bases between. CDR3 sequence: CASSDRNTAGANVLTF. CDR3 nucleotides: TGTGCCAGCAGTGATCGTAACACCGCTGGGGCCAACGTCCTGACTTTC.

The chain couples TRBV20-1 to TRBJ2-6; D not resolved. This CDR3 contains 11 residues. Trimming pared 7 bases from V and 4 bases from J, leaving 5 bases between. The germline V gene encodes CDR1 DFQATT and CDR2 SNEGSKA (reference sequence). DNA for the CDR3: TGCAGTGGAGCCGGGGCCAACGTCCTGACTTTC. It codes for CSGAGANVLTF.

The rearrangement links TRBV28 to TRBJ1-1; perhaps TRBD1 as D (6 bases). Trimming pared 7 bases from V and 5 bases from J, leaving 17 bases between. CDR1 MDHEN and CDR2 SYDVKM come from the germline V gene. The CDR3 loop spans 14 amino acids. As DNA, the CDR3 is TGTGCCAGCAACCGCGTGGGGGGGCGGACTGAAGCTTTCTTT. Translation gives CASNRVGGRTEAFF.

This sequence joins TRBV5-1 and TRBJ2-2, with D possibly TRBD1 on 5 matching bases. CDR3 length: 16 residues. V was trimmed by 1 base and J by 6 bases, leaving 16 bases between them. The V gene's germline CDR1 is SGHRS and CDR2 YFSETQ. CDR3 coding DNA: TGCGCCAGCAGCTTGAGTACTCAGGGAAACCCCGGGGAGCTGTTTTTT. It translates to CASSLSTQGNPGELFF.

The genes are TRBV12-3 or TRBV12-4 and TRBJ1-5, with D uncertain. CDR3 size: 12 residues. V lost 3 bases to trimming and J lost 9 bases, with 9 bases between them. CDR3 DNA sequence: TGTGCCAGCAGTTTGAGCCTTGGGCCCCAGCATTTT. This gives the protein CASSLSLGPQHF.

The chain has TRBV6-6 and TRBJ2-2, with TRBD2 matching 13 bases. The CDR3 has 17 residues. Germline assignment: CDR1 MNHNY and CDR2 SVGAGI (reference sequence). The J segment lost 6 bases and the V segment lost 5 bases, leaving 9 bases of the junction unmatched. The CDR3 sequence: CASSPLTSGGAAGELFF. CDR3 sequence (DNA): TGTGCCAGCAGTCCCCTTACTAGCGGGGGGGCCGCCGGGGAGCTGTTTTTT.

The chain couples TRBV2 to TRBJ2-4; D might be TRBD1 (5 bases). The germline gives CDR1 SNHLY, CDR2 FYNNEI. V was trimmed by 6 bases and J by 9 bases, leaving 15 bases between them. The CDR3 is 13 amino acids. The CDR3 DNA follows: TGTGCCAGCAGCATGACAGAAGAGGCCATTCAGTACTTC. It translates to CASSMTEEAIQYF.

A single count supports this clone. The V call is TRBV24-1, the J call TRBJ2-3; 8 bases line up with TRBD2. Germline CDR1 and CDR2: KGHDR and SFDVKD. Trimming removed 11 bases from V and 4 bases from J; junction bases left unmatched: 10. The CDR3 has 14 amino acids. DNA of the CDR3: TGTGCCAACCCGGTTCGGGGGGGGGCAGATACGCAGTATTTT. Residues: CANPVRGGADTQYF.

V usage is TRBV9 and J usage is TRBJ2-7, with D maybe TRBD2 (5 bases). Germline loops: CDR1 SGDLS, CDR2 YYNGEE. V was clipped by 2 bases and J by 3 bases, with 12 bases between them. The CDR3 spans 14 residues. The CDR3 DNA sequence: TGTGCCAGCAGCGTGAGGTACGGGGTCTACGAGCAGTACTTC. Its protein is CASSVRYGVYEQYF. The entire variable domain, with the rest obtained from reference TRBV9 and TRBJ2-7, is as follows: DSGVTQTPKHLITATGQRVTLRCSPRSGDLSVYWYQQSLDQGLQFLIQYYNGEERAKGNILERFSAQQFPDLHSELNLSSLELGDSALYFCASSVRYGVYEQYFGPGTRLTVT.

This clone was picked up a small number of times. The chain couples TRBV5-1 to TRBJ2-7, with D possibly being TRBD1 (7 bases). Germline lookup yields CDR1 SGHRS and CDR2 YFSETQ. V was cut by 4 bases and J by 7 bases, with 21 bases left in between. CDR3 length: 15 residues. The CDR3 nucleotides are TGCGCCAGCAGCCAAGCTTACAGGGGACTGGGGGAGCAGTACTTC. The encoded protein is CASSQAYRGLGEQYF.

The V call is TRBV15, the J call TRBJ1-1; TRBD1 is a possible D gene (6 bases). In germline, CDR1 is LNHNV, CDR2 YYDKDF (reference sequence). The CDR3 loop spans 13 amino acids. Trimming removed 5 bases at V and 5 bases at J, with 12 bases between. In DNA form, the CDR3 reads TGTGCCACCAGCCACAGGGATTGGACTGAAGCTTTCTTT. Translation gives CATSHRDWTEAFF.